Presented here are 27 T cell receptor beta chains from one specimen sequenced in a study of blood T cells in healthy people across ages. Then a second PCR, running roughly 7 to 11 cycles, was carried out with a sample-barcoded 5' primer and a J-beta primer mix. One entry per CDR3 protein results from TCRdb running MiXCR on the 5' RACE reads. This table holds 660,000 or so distinct CDR3 sequences, 58% found once. The specimen sequenced was blood. The receptors originated from a man between 60 and 70 years old in good health.

The rearrangement links TRBV12-3 or TRBV12-4 to TRBJ2-5; 11 nucleotides line up with TRBD2. The CDR3 is 17 residues long. V lost 3 bases to trimming and J lost 1 base; unmatched junction nucleotides: 7. The CDR3 DNA sequence: TGTGCCAGCAGTTTCGGCCTGACTAGCGGGGCCCAAGAGACCCAGTACTTC. It specifies CASSFGLTSGAQETQYF.

The chain is built from TRBV4-1 and TRBJ2-5; either TRBD1 or TRBD2 may supply D (5 bases each). V shed 1 base and J shed 4 bases, with 13 bases lying between them. Per germline, CDR1 MGHRA and CDR2 YSYEKL. The CDR3 runs 15 residues. In DNA form, the CDR3 reads TGCGCCAGCAGCCAAGTTGGGGGATTGAGAGAGACCCAGTACTTC. The encoded protein is CASSQVGGLRETQYF.

This clonotype was observed at least ten times. This sequence joins TRBV9 and TRBJ2-5; D may be TRBD1 (5 bases). The CDR3 extends over 14 amino acids. V lost 4 bases and J 1 base, leaving 11 bases between the germline ends. Germline V gene sequence: CDR1 SGDLS, CDR2 YYNGEE. In DNA, the CDR3 is TGTGCCAGCAGCCCTCAGGGATTCCAAGAGACCCAGTACTTC. It encodes CASSPQGFQETQYF.

This clonotype was found once. The V call is TRBV9, the J call TRBJ1-4; D is unclear. V shed 2 bases and J shed 5 bases, with 7 bases lying between them. Germline V gene sequence: CDR1 SGDLS, CDR2 YYNGEE. There are 13 residues in the CDR3. CDR3 DNA: TGTGCCAGCAGCGTGGGGTTGAATGAAAAACTGTTTTTT. Amino acids: CASSVGLNEKLFF.

The V call is TRBV29-1, the J call TRBJ2-3, with D perhaps matching TRBD1 (5 bases). V dropped 6 bases and J dropped 1 base, with 11 bases sitting between them. The germline V gene encodes CDR1 SQVTM and CDR2 ANQGSEA. The length of the CDR3 is 13 residues. The CDR3 region is CSVHLGRTDTQYF. Here the CDR3 DNA reads TGCAGCGTGCACCTGGGGCGCACAGATACGCAGTATTTT.

The gene calls are TRBV9 and TRBJ1-6; TRBD1 matches at 9 bases. Trimming at V came to 2 bases and at J to 7 bases, leaving 1 base not matched to a gene. The CDR3 extends over 14 amino acids. Germline V CDR1 and CDR2: SGDLS, YYNGEE. The CDR3 is CASSVGTGNSPLHF. DNA for the CDR3: TGTGCCAGCAGCGTGGGGACAGGGAATTCACCCCTCCACTTT.

The chain carries TRBV21-1 and TRBJ2-3; TRBD1, as called in the table, went unchecked against the DNA. TRBV21-1 is termed a pseudogene. This CDR3 spans 20 amino acids. For the CDR3, the DNA is TGTGCCAGCAGCAAAGCCCCGGGACAGGAGAAGGAGAGAAGCACAGATACGCAGTATTTT. Its protein product is CASSKAPGQEKERSTDTQYF.

This clonotype has just a few counts. The chain has TRBV29-1 and TRBJ2-5; D may be TRBD1 (6 bases). CDR1 is SQVTM, CDR2 ANQGSEA, per germline. CDR3 size: 15 residues. Deletions cut 3 bases from V and 1 base from J, with 15 bases between. The CDR3 reads CSVEGHLTGQETQYF. As DNA, the CDR3 is TGCAGCGTTGAGGGACACCTTACCGGCCAAGAGACCCAGTACTTC.

The chain is built from TRBV5-5 and TRBJ2-7; D is undetermined. Germline-derived CDR1 and CDR2 are SGHKS and YYEKEE (reference sequence). The CDR3 runs to 13 residues. V shed 4 bases and J shed 6 bases, with 14 bases lying between them. The CDR3 region is CASSARLVGEQYF. For the CDR3, the DNA is TGTGCCAGCAGCGCCAGACTCGTCGGCGAGCAGTACTTC.

The chain recombines TRBV29-1 with TRBJ2-3; tentative D call: TRBD2 (5 bases). This CDR3 contains 14 residues. CDR1 SQVTM and CDR2 ANQGSEA come from the germline V gene. The V and J ends lost 3 bases and 4 bases respectively, with 14 bases between them. CDR3 coding DNA: TGCAGCGTTGAGGACTCCCGATGGGCAGATACGCAGTATTTT. Residues: CSVEDSRWADTQYF.

The rearrangement links TRBV7-2 to TRBJ2-4, with 9 positions matching TRBD1. The end of the DNA aligns better with TRBJ2-7, so the J call may be wrong. The germline CDR1 and CDR2 sequences are SGHTA and FQGNSA. The CDR3 spans 14 residues. The CDR3 DNA reads TGTGCCAGCAGCTTTAGGGACAGGGTTTACGAGCAGTACTTC. Its translation: CASSFRDRVYEQYF.

The J gene is TRBJ2-7, the V gene TRBV7-9; D unclear. The J call may be in error: the DNA end matches TRBJ2-5 better. Germline loops: CDR1 SEHNR, CDR2 FQNEAQ (reference sequence). The CDR3 length is 14 residues. CDR3 residues: CASTPSRVGETQYF. CDR3 coding DNA: TGTGCCAGCACACCCTCCCGGGTTGGAGAGACCCAGTACTTC.

The chain uses TRBV5-1 and TRBJ1-5, with a weak D call TRBD1 (6 bases). Trimming shortened V by 5 bases and J by 1 base, and 13 bases separated the two germline ends. The CDR3 length is 15 residues. The V gene's germline CDR1 is SGHRS and CDR2 YFSETQ. CDR3 region: CASRQGPSSNQPQHF. CDR3 in DNA: TGCGCCAGCAGGCAGGGGCCGTCGAGCAATCAGCCCCAGCATTTT.

This rearrangement joins TRBV12-3 or TRBV12-4 to TRBJ2-1, with 8 bases lining up with TRBD1. The V gene end was trimmed by 7 bases and the J gene end by 9 bases; junction bases not matched to a gene: 14. This CDR3 spans 15 amino acids. The CDR3 region has the DNA TGTGCCAGCAACCCTCCATACAGGGGGGTGGGTGAGCAGTTCTTC. It yields the protein CASNPPYRGVGEQFF.

The chain uses TRBV6-6 and TRBJ1-4; D ambiguous. The CDR3 contains 12 residues. Germline CDR1 and CDR2: MNHNY and SVGAGI (reference sequence). Deletions cut 3 bases from V and 8 bases from J, with 7 bases between. The CDR3 loop is CASSYGGEKLFF. The DNA of the CDR3 is TGTGCCAGCAGTTATGGTGGAGAAAAACTGTTTTTT.

This chain connects TRBV5-5 to TRBJ2-3; D gene unclear. Trimming pared 0 bases from V and 1 base from J, leaving 12 bases between. The V gene's germline CDR1 is SGHKS and CDR2 YYEKEE (reference sequence). The CDR3 spans 16 residues. CDR3 bases: TGTGCCAGCAGCTTGGAGGGCAGGTACGGCACAGATACGCAGTATTTT. It is translated as CASSLEGRYGTDTQYF.

This clonotype appeared many times. This CDR3 reads CASSTGRDNSPLHF. The DNA of the CDR3 is TGTGCCAGCTCAACCGGACGGGATAATTCACCCCTCCACTTT. V is TRBV18 and J is TRBJ1-6; D uncertain. This CDR3 spans 14 amino acids. The V gene's germline CDR1 is KGHSH and CDR2 LQKENI. With 5 bases removed from V and 5 bases from J, the gap between germline ends came to 10 bases.

This chain connects TRBV10-1 to TRBJ2-3, with 7 bases lining up with TRBD2. CDR1 is WNHNN, CDR2 SYGVQD, per germline (reference sequence). V lost 0 bases, J lost 6 bases, and 3 bases stayed unmatched. The CDR3 loop spans 14 amino acids. CDR3 nucleotides: TGCGCCAGCAGTGAGTCGACTAGCAGGGATACGCAGTATTTT. Translating gives CASSESTSRDTQYF.

The chain is built from TRBV29-1 and TRBJ2-3, with D possibly being TRBD1 or TRBD2 (5 bases each). Trimming stripped 7 bases from V and 3 bases from J, with 14 bases between. The CDR3 runs to 13 residues. CDR1 and CDR2 from the germline V gene are SQVTM and ANQGSEA. The CDR3 here is CSAIRDPTDTQYF. CDR3 sequence (DNA): TGCAGCGCGATTAGGGACCCTACAGATACGCAGTATTTT.

This clonotype was recorded a few times. The V and J genes are TRBV27 and TRBJ1-4; the D is unclear. Trimming stripped 10 bases from V and 8 bases from J, with 17 bases between. The CDR3 runs to 13 residues. In germline, CDR1 is MNHEY, CDR2 SMNVEV (reference sequence). The CDR3 sequence is CATRTLIEEKLFF. DNA of the CDR3: TGTGCCACCCGGACGCTAATAGAGGAAAAACTGTTTTTT.

The J gene is TRBJ2-3, the V gene TRBV20-1, with D possibly TRBD2 on 6 matching bases. The CDR3 has 17 amino acids. Germline CDR1 DFQATT, CDR2 SNEGSKA (reference sequence). Trimming removed 5 bases from V and 0 bases from J, with 21 bases in between. The DNA of the CDR3 is TGCAGTGCTGCCCTGGGCGGGGTCTTTCCTAGCACAGATACGCAGTATTTT. This codes for CSAALGGVFPSTDTQYF.

Many counts were recorded for this clonotype. This sequence joins TRBV18 and TRBJ1-2, with D hard to call. The CDR3 extends over 13 amino acids. Germline loops: CDR1 KGHSH, CDR2 LQKENI. The V end lost 3 bases, the J end lost 8 bases, and 13 bases lay between the germline ends. The CDR3 coding sequence is TGTGCCAGCTCACCGTCGGAGACTTGGGGCTACACCTTC. Translated, it gives CASSPSETWGYTF.

The chain carries TRBV2 and TRBJ2-3, with D perhaps TRBD2 (6 bases). There are 15 residues in the CDR3. The V gene lost 4 bases and the J gene lost 2 bases, with 13 bases spanning the gap. CDR1 is SNHLY and CDR2 is FYNNEI in the germline V gene. DNA for the CDR3: TGTGCCAGCAGTGCGGCGGGGTTCTCCACAGATACGCAGTATTTT. Translated, it gives CASSAAGFSTDTQYF.

Written as DNA, the CDR3 is TGTGCCAGCAACCCGGGACAGGGGTTGACAGATACGCAGTATTTT. Translating gives CASNPGQGLTDTQYF. The chain has TRBV7-9 and TRBJ2-3, with TRBD1 matching 10 bases. This CDR3 is 15 amino acids long. Germline values: CDR1 SEHNR, CDR2 FQNEAQ (reference sequence). V lost 7 bases, J lost 3 bases, and 7 bases stayed unmatched.

The V call is TRBV6-4, the J call TRBJ2-2; 13 nucleotides line up with TRBD2. CDR1 and CDR2 from the germline V gene are MRHNA and SNTAGT. This CDR3 spans 17 amino acids. With 7 bases clipped from V and 1 base from J, the junction kept 6 bases outside the gene matches. CDR3 loop: CASNTGTSGVNTGELFF. In DNA form, the CDR3 reads TGTGCCAGCAACACCGGGACTAGCGGGGTGAACACCGGGGAGCTGTTTTTT.

The V gene is TRBV7-2, the J gene TRBJ2-3; TRBD2 agrees at 9 bases. CDR1 is SGHTA and CDR2 is FQGNSA in the germline V gene. CDR3 size: 16 residues. After removal of 2 bases from V and 2 bases from J, the junction contained 5 bases not matched to a gene. CDR3 amino acids: CASSLWLAGFTDTQYF. DNA of the CDR3: TGTGCCAGCAGCTTATGGCTAGCGGGGTTCACAGATACGCAGTATTTT.

The chain employs TRBV29-1 and TRBJ1-1; 8 bases agree with TRBD1. Trimming cost V 4 bases and J 1 base; bases outside gene matches: 5. Germline lookup yields CDR1 SQVTM and CDR2 ANQGSEA. The CDR3 covers 14 residues. In DNA, the CDR3 is TGCAGCGTTGCAGGGGGCTCGCGGAACACTGAAGCTTTCTTT. Protein product: CSVAGGSRNTEAFF.